The 29 T cell receptor beta chains listed next were all sequenced from one sample in a study of T-cell reconstitution after alpha-beta-depleted transplantation in children. Molecular barcoding with unique molecular identifiers was used for the TCRbeta library. TCRdb used MiXCR to reprocess the PCR reads, holding one entry per CDR3 protein. The table lists a few hundred thousand distinct CDR3 sequences, about a sixth of them singletons. Sequenced here: PBMCs from the stem cell graft donor, sampled from the stem cell graft. Source of these receptors: a human donor who donated a stem cell graft to a child with acute lymphoblastic leukemia.

The chain is built from TRBV5-5 and TRBJ2-5; tentatively, D is TRBD2 (5 bases). Deletions cut 6 bases from V and 0 bases from J, with 12 bases between. In germline, CDR1 is SGHKS, CDR2 YYEKEE (reference sequence). The CDR3 loop spans 14 amino acids. The CDR3: CASTGGLYQETQYF. CDR3 coding DNA: TGTGCCAGCACCGGAGGACTGTACCAAGAGACCCAGTACTTC.

This clonotype was seen more than once but under ten times. V usage is TRBV7-3 and J usage is TRBJ2-1; TRBD2 agrees at 9 bases. V dropped 0 bases and J dropped 8; count of bases not matched to a gene: 2. This CDR3 comprises 14 residues. CDR1 and CDR2 (germline): SGHTA, FQGTGA. CDR3 loop: CASSLTSGGDEQFF. CDR3 nucleotides: TGTGCCAGCAGCTTAACTAGCGGGGGCGATGAGCAGTTCTTC.

The rearrangement joins TRBV12-3 or TRBV12-4 to TRBJ2-1; D may be TRBD2 (6 bases). V lost 7 bases, J lost 10 bases, and 11 bases lay in between. The CDR3 runs 11 residues. DNA of the CDR3: TGTGCCAGCATTTTGAGCGGGGAGCAGTTCTTC. Its protein product is CASILSGEQFF.

The V gene is TRBV13, the J gene TRBJ2-1; D assignment may be TRBD1 or TRBD2 (5 bases each). V lost 5 bases and J lost 1, with 18 bases in between. This CDR3 comprises 17 residues. The germline V gene has CDR1 PRHDT and CDR2 FYEKMQ (reference sequence). The CDR3 nucleotides read TGTGCCAGCAGCCCCACGAGAGGGGATTTATCCTACAATGAGCAGTTCTTC. Its protein is CASSPTRGDLSYNEQFF.

In its sample, this clonotype was seen a few times. This chain connects TRBV12-3 or TRBV12-4 to TRBJ2-1; possibly TRBD2 for D (5 bases). With 2 bases removed from V and 4 bases from J, the gap between germline ends came to 9 bases. CDR3 length: 14 amino acids. The CDR3 DNA is TGTGCCAGCAGTTTACTAGCATTATACAATGAGCAGTTCTTC. This codes for CASSLLALYNEQFF.

The chain recombines TRBV6-5 with TRBJ2-1; D not certain. The V gene lost 4 bases and the J gene lost 1 base, with 8 bases spanning the gap. The CDR3 extends over 14 amino acids. The germline V gene has CDR1 MNHEY and CDR2 SVGAGI. The chain's CDR3 is CASSSHGSYNEQFF. CDR3 in DNA: TGTGCCAGCAGTTCTCACGGATCCTACAATGAGCAGTTCTTC.

The V call is TRBV5-5, the J call TRBJ1-1; D uncertain. This CDR3 region has 14 residues. The V gene lost 2 bases and the J gene lost 1 base, with 9 bases spanning the gap. In germline, CDR1 is SGHKS, CDR2 YYEKEE (reference sequence). CDR3 sequence: CASSLVAWNTEAFF. As DNA, the CDR3 is TGTGCCAGCAGCTTAGTTGCGTGGAACACTGAAGCTTTCTTT. Drawing the rest from reference TRBV5-5 and TRBJ1-1, the complete variable domain is DAGVTQSPTHLIKTRGQQVTLRCSPISGHKSVSWYQQVLGQGPQFIFQYYEKEERGRGNFPDRFSARQFPNYSSELNVNALLLGDSALYLCASSLVAWNTEAFFGQGTRLTVV.

This chain connects TRBV13 to TRBJ2-1; TRBD1 aligns across 7 bases. J lost 3 bases, V lost 3 bases, and 8 bases had no gene match. Germline loops: CDR1 PRHDT, CDR2 FYEKMQ (reference sequence). This CDR3 has 16 residues. CDR3 protein: CASSFGSQGRYNEQFF. In nucleotides, the CDR3 is TGTGCCAGCAGCTTCGGATCACAGGGGCGCTACAATGAGCAGTTCTTC.

This clonotype was recorded a few times. This chain connects TRBV7-3 to TRBJ2-1, with D possibly being TRBD2 (5 bases). Germline CDR1 reads SGHTA; CDR2 reads FQGTGA. The CDR3 has 16 residues. The ends were cut back, 5 bases at V and 0 bases at J, with 14 bases in the middle. The CDR3, as DNA: TGTGCCAGCAGCCCTCGGGGTTCCCGCTCCTACAATGAGCAGTTCTTC. This translates into CASSPRGSRSYNEQFF.

V is TRBV5-1 and J is TRBJ1-2, with 8 bases aligning to TRBD1. Germline CDR1 reads SGHRS; CDR2 reads YFSETQ. The CDR3 sequence is 14 residues long. The V and J ends lost 0 bases and 8 bases, in that order; junction bases with no gene match: 6. CDR3 sequence: CASSLEGQGGGYTF. The DNA for the CDR3 is TGCGCCAGCAGCTTGGAAGGACAGGGTGGGGGCTACACCTTC.

This clonotype was seen more than once but under ten times. This chain links TRBV7-8 with TRBJ1-2; D remains ambiguous. The CDR3 spans 16 residues. Germline V gene lookup returns CDR1 SGHVS and CDR2 FQNEAQ. The ends were cut back, 5 bases at V and 6 bases at J, with 22 bases in the middle. CDR3 loop: CASSPPRQVALDGYTF. CDR3 nucleotides: TGTGCCAGCAGCCCACCGCGTCAGGTGGCCCTAGATGGCTACACCTTC.

V gene TRBV29-1 combines with J gene TRBJ2-7; the D call may be TRBD1 or TRBD2 (5 bases each). CDR1 and CDR2 (germline): SQVTM, ANQGSEA. The CDR3 loop spans 13 amino acids. V lost 2 bases and J 9 bases, leaving 17 bases between the germline ends. For the CDR3, the DNA is TGCAGCGTTGAATGGGACGGTGCGTTGGTGCAGTACTTC. The encoded protein is CSVEWDGALVQYF.

The chain has TRBV10-3 and TRBJ2-2; D may be TRBD2 (5 bases). The germline V gene encodes CDR1 ENHRY and CDR2 SYGVKD. V was pared by 7 bases and J by 8 bases, with 20 bases between. The CDR3 loop spans 15 amino acids. CDR3: CAITGGDSPSGELFF. In DNA, the CDR3 is TGTGCCATCACTGGAGGAGACTCCCCCTCGGGGGAGCTGTTTTTT.

This clonotype was observed a handful of times. The chain joins TRBV5-1 to TRBJ2-1; 11 bases align to TRBD2. CDR3 length: 15 residues. The germline V gene has CDR1 SGHRS and CDR2 YFSETQ. J was trimmed by 7 bases and V by 2 bases; bases with no gene match: 5. The CDR3 bases are TGCGCCAGCAGCTTTGCGACTAGCGGGAAAAATGAGCAGTTCTTC. This gives the protein CASSFATSGKNEQFF. The full variable domain, rest sourced from reference TRBV5-1 and TRBJ2-1, is KAGVTQTPRYLIKTRGQQVTLSCSPISGHRSVSWYQQTPGQGLQFLFEYFSETQRNKGNFPGRFSGRQFSNSRSEMNVSTLELGDSALYLCASSFATSGKNEQFFGPGTRLTVL.

This clonotype was counted a few times. V and J are TRBV15 and TRBJ1-5, with D uncertain. Trimming cost V 0 bases and J 9 bases, with 15 bases left between them. The V gene's germline CDR1 is LNHNV and CDR2 YYDKDF (reference sequence). There are 15 residues in the CDR3. CDR3 amino acids: CATSRDSSPGSPQHF. The CDR3 DNA follows: TGTGCCACCAGCAGAGATAGTTCCCCGGGGTCGCCCCAGCATTTT.

This clonotype appeared once. The chain uses TRBV7-7 and TRBJ2-1, with 8 bases matching TRBD2. The CDR3 sequence is 15 residues long. V lost 0 bases to trimming and J lost 4 bases; unmatched junction nucleotides: 2. CDR1 is SSHAT, CDR2 FNYEAQ, per germline (reference sequence). The CDR3 DNA sequence: TGTGCCAGCAGCTTAGCTAGCGGGGAATACAATGAGCAGTTCTTC. It specifies CASSLASGEYNEQFF.

The chain has TRBV24-1 and TRBJ2-1; D unclear. The CDR3 extends over 13 amino acids. V was cut by 7 bases and J by 10 bases, with 16 bases left in between. Germline CDR1 is KGHDR and CDR2 is SFDVKD. The CDR3 loop reads CATSRHGQTEQFF. The CDR3 region has the DNA TGTGCCACCAGCCGGCATGGGCAGACCGAGCAGTTCTTC.

This chain's CDR3 is CASRQGASGTGELFF. CDR3 DNA sequence: TGCGCCAGCAGACAGGGGGCGTCGGGCACCGGGGAGCTGTTTTTT. The gene calls are TRBV5-1 and TRBJ2-2; 9 positions agree with TRBD1. V was clipped by 5 bases and J by 4 bases; unmatched bases: 6. Germline values: CDR1 SGHRS, CDR2 YFSETQ. The CDR3 extends over 15 amino acids.

This clonotype was detected only a few times. The rearrangement links TRBV3-1 to TRBJ1-1; 8 bases agree with TRBD1. J lost 3 bases, V lost 2 bases, and 5 bases had no gene match. This CDR3 is 15 amino acids long. Germline V gives CDR1 LGHDT, CDR2 YNNKEL (reference sequence). CDR3 DNA sequence: TGTGCCAGCAGCCAATGGACAGGGCTTTACACTGAAGCTTTCTTT. This sequence encodes CASSQWTGLYTEAFF.

Only a few counts were recorded for this clonotype. The chain has TRBV5-1 and TRBJ2-7, with D possibly matching TRBD1 (7 bases). The CDR3 extends over 15 amino acids. The germline CDR1 and CDR2 sequences are SGHRS and YFSETQ. V was shortened by 4 bases and J by 0 bases, with 14 bases between the two germline ends. In nucleotides, the CDR3 is TGCGCCAGCAGCGGCGGGGACAGCCGCTCCTACGAGCAGTACTTC. This codes for CASSGGDSRSYEQYF.

The chain carries TRBV7-3 and TRBJ1-1; unclear D gene. This CDR3 spans 14 amino acids. Germline-derived CDR1 and CDR2 are SGHTA and FQGTGA. The V end was cut by 1 base, the J end by 10 bases, with 16 bases between. In DNA form, the CDR3 reads TGTGCCAGCAGCTTAAAATCCCCAGGAGAACGAGCTTTCTTT. It codes for CASSLKSPGERAFF.

The rearrangement joins TRBV15 to TRBJ2-3; D perhaps matches TRBD2 (6 bases). The V end was cut by 1 base, the J end by 6 bases, with 14 bases between. CDR3 length: 15 residues. Germline CDR1 reads LNHNV; CDR2 reads YYDKDF (reference sequence). The CDR3 DNA reads as TGTGCCACCAGCAGAGGGTCGGGAGTAATGGATACGCAGTATTTT. Its translation: CATSRGSGVMDTQYF.

V and J are TRBV9 and TRBJ2-7; D unresolved. Looked up from germline, CDR1 is SGDLS and CDR2 is YYNGEE. The V end lost 3 bases, the J end lost 2 bases, and 18 bases lay between the germline ends. The CDR3 loop spans 16 amino acids. CDR3 region: CASSAFGSGQAYEQYF. The CDR3 DNA reads TGTGCCAGCAGCGCCTTTGGTTCCGGGCAAGCCTACGAGCAGTACTTC.

This clonotype was counted a few times. The J gene is TRBJ1-2, the V gene TRBV12-3 or TRBV12-4; D perhaps matches TRBD1 (5 bases). The CDR3 is 16 residues long. The germline V and J ends were trimmed by 6 bases and 3 bases, with 20 bases remaining between them. CDR3 sequence reads: CASSPIQMWGDYGYTF. The CDR3 DNA reads as TGTGCCAGCAGCCCCATACAGATGTGGGGCGACTATGGCTACACCTTC.

This clonotype was observed a few times. CDR3 sequence (DNA): TGCAGCGTTGGAACTAGCGGGACCTACAATGAGCAGTTCTTC. Residues: CSVGTSGTYNEQFF. V gene TRBV29-1 combines with J gene TRBJ2-1; 10 bases align to TRBD2. The germline V gene has CDR1 SQVTM and CDR2 ANQGSEA. The CDR3 runs to 14 residues. V shed 4 bases, J shed 2 bases, and the junction held 2 bases outside the gene matches.

The CDR3 here is CSARGQGANYGYTF. The CDR3 nucleotides read TGCAGTGCTAGAGGACAGGGGGCGAACTATGGCTACACCTTC. The chain links TRBV20-1 to TRBJ1-2, with 10 nucleotides matching TRBD1. Per the germline V gene, CDR1 is DFQATT and CDR2 is SNEGSKA (reference sequence). The CDR3 runs 14 residues. V was pared by 1 base and J by 2 bases, with 1 base of the junction left unmatched.

This chain connects TRBV20-1 to TRBJ2-3; 8 bases are shared with TRBD2. Germline CDR1 reads DFQATT; CDR2 reads SNEGSKA (reference sequence). CDR3 size: 16 residues. Trimming took 7 bases from V and 1 from J; bases not matched to a gene: 13. Here the CDR3 reads CSGLPEAGAGTDTQYF. The CDR3 nucleotides read TGCAGTGGCCTGCCCGAAGCGGGAGCTGGCACAGATACGCAGTATTTT.

This clonotype was found a few times. This CDR3 is CASRPGATYEQYF. In nucleotides, the CDR3 is TGCGCCAGCCGGCCGGGAGCCACCTACGAGCAGTACTTC. The chain employs TRBV5-1 and TRBJ2-7, with D tentatively TRBD2 (6 bases). Per the germline V gene, CDR1 is SGHRS and CDR2 is YFSETQ. The CDR3 sequence is 13 residues long. Trimming cost V 7 bases and J 2 bases, with 13 bases left between them.

The V call is TRBV12-3 or TRBV12-4, the J call TRBJ1-3, with D possibly TRBD1 on 6 matching bases. The CDR3 has 15 amino acids. V lost 3 bases to trimming and J lost 0 bases, with 9 bases between them. The DNA for the CDR3 is TGTGCCAGCAGTTTGGGGGCTCACTCTGGAAACACCATATATTTT. It is translated as CASSLGAHSGNTIYF.